The 5 T cell receptor beta chains given below trace back to one sample, sequenced in a study of CD8+ T cells in alopecia areata. Extracted RNA was reverse transcribed into cDNA, the sequencing template. Assay: immunoSEQ multiplex PCR; the TCRdb copy retains only in-frame clones and omits some. In the table there are around 190,000 clones, more than 55% of which are singletons. The source material was CD8+ T cells sorted from blood. The source is a human donor in good health.

This sequence joins TRBV29-1 and TRBJ2-5; 10 nucleotides line up with TRBD2. Trimming cost V 0 bases and J 5 bases; bases outside gene matches: 12. The V gene's germline CDR1 is SQVTM and CDR2 ANQGSEA. The CDR3 extends over 17 amino acids. The CDR3 spells CSVEDSASGGPGETQYF. Written as DNA, the CDR3 is TGCAGCGTTGAAGATTCGGCTAGCGGGGGTCCAGGGGAGACCCAGTACTTC.

This rearrangement joins TRBV2 to TRBJ2-1; 10 bases align to TRBD2. V shed 7 bases, J shed 2 bases, and the junction held 8 bases outside the gene matches. The CDR3 sequence is 16 residues long. The germline CDR1 and CDR2 sequences are SNHLY and FYNNEI. The CDR3 is CASTSLAGGPYNEQFF. CDR3 nucleotide sequence: TGTGCCAGCACCTCCTTAGCGGGGGGCCCCTACAATGAGCAGTTCTTC.

This sequence joins TRBV5-4 and TRBJ2-7, with D perhaps given as TRBD1 or TRBD2 (5 bases each). The length of the CDR3 is 13 residues. Trimming removed 4 bases from V and 2 bases from J, with 10 bases in between. From germline, CDR1 is SGHNT and CDR2 YYREEE (reference sequence). The DNA for the CDR3 is TGTGCCAGCAGCCAGGGACCCACCTACGAGCAGTACTTC. This codes for CASSQGPTYEQYF.

This sequence joins TRBV28 and TRBJ1-2; a weak D match, TRBD1 (6 bases). The length of the CDR3 is 17 residues. V lost 5 bases to trimming and J lost 2 bases, with 21 bases between them. CDR1 and CDR2 from the germline V gene are MDHEN and SYDVKM. CDR3 sequence reads: CASSLPTREGGNYGYTF. The CDR3 DNA reads TGTGCCAGCAGTCTACCTACGCGGGAAGGGGGAAACTATGGCTACACCTTC.

This clone was observed a few times. The gene calls are TRBV5-1 and TRBJ1-1; no clear D gene. The CDR3 covers 13 residues. V shed 4 bases and J shed 6 bases, with 13 bases lying between them. Germline V gene sequence: CDR1 SGHRS, CDR2 YFSETQ. DNA of the CDR3: TGCGCCAGCAGCATCGGGCTCAGCGCTGAAGCTTTCTTT. Its protein product is CASSIGLSAEAFF.